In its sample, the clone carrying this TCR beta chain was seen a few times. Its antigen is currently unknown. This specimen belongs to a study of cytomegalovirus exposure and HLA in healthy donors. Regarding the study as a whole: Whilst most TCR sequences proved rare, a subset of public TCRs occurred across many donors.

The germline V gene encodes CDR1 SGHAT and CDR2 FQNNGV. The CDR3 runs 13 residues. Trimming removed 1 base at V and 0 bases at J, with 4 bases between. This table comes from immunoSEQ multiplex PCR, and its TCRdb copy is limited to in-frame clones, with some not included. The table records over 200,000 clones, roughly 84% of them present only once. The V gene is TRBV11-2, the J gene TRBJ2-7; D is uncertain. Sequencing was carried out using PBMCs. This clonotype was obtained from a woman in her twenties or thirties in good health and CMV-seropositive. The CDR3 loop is CASSLAASYEQYF. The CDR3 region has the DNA TGTGCCAGCAGCTTAGCCGCCTCCTACGAGCAGTACTTC.